These T cell receptor beta chains were read from a single sample in a study of blood T cells in healthy people across ages. TCRdb reanalysed the 5' RACE reads using MiXCR and keeps one entry per CDR3 protein. The table has about a million distinct CDR3 sequences, around 48% seen once. Sample: blood. The receptors derive from a young man in good health. CDR3s include the opening cysteine and the closing phenylalanine or tryptophan. A D gene is named only where the DNA matches it firmly. Clone size is not always given. Where it is, it says once, few, many or a class for expanded clones.

>TRBV6-6|NA|NA|TRBJ2-5
TGTGCCAGCAAATGGGGAGGCGGCGAAGAGACCCAGTACTTC
CASKWGGGEETQYF
>TRBV7-9|few|TRBD1|TRBJ2-3
TGTGCCAGCAGCCTGACAGGGGGAACCACAGATACGCAGTATTTT
CASSLTGGTTDTQYF
>TRBV9|NA|NA|TRBJ2-7
TGTGCCAGCAGCGTAGCTGCCATGGAACAGAACTACAATGAGCAGTACTTC
CASSVAAMEQNYNEQYF
>TRBV5-6|NA|NA|TRBJ2-7
TGTGCCAGCAGCGGTCTTCGAATCGAGCAGTACTTC
CASSGLRIEQYF
>TRBV29-1|few|NA|TRBJ1-1
TGCAGCGTTAATAGGGTGCGCATCCTGAACACTGAAGCTTTCTTT
CSVNRVRILNTEAFF
>TRBV12-5|NA|NA|TRBJ2-1
TGTGCTAGTGGTTCCGAAGGGGCGCGAGAGCAGTTCTTC
CASGSEGAREQFF
>TRBV27|few|TRBD1|TRBJ2-1
TGTGCCAGCAGTACCAGTCCCGGGACAGGGGGCACGTTCTTC
CASSTSPGTGGTFF
>TRBV28|NA|NA|TRBJ2-1
TGTGCCAGCAGTTTGTTGATGGGGAGTGGGGACAATGAGCAGTTCTTC
CASSLLMGSGDNEQFF
>TRBV24-1|NA|NA|TRBJ2-1
TGTGCCACCAGTGAGGACTGGGGGAATGAGCAGTTCTTC
CATSEDWGNEQFF
>TRBV7-9|NA|NA|TRBJ2-3
TGTGCCAACAGGAGGGGGACTACAGATACGCAGTATTTT
CANRRGTTDTQYF
>TRBV7-2|few|TRBD2|TRBJ2-5
TGTGCCAGCAGCTATCGGACTAGCGGAGAGACCCAGTACTTC
CASSYRTSGETQYF
>TRBV5-6|few|TRBD1|TRBJ2-5
TGTGCCAGCAGCTTGGGACAGGGCGACGAGACCCAGTACTTC
CASSLGQGDETQYF
>TRBV6-1|few|NA|TRBJ1-2
TGTGCCAGCAGTGAAGCGGGTGGAAGCGGTCTCACGGGAGGCTACACCTTC
CASSEAGGSGLTGGYTF
>TRBV24-1|NA|NA|TRBJ2-1
TGTGCCACCAGTAATTACGGGGGGCGCATCAATGAGCAGTTCTTC
CATSNYGGRINEQFF
>TRBV12-3/TRBV12-4|NA|TRBD2|TRBJ2-5
TGTGCCAGCAGACCTGGGACTAGAGTGCAGTACTTC
CASRPGTRVQYF
>TRBV5-1|NA|NA|TRBJ1-3
TGCGCCAGCAGCTTGGGGATTGGAAACACCATATATTTT
CASSLGIGNTIYF
>TRBV20-1|NA|TRBD2|TRBJ2-3
TGCAGTGCTGCCCCAGCGGGGGGAAGCACAGATACGCAGTATTTT
CSAAPAGGSTDTQYF
>TRBV4-1|NA|TRBD2|TRBJ2-3
TGCGCCAGCAGCCAAGTGCCGGGACTACGCACAGATACGCAGTATTTT
CASSQVPGLRTDTQYF
>TRBV6-5|NA|NA|TRBJ2-7
TGTGCCAGCAGTTCCATACAGGGCGGTTCAGCCTACGAGCAGTACTTC
CASSSIQGGSAYEQYF
>TRBV6-2/TRBV6-3|NA|TRBD1|TRBJ1-4
TGTGCCAGCAGTTACGGGGACAGAGATGAAAAACTGTTTTTT
CASSYGDRDEKLFF
>TRBV10-3|NA|NA|TRBJ2-7
TGTGCCATCAGTGAAGTCGGGCAGGGATTCTACGAGCAGTACTTC
CAISEVGQGFYEQYF
>TRBV6-5|NA|TRBD2|TRBJ2-2
TGTGCCAGCAGTTACTCACGGGGGGGGCCTGTCGGGGAGCTGTTTTTT
CASSYSRGGPVGELFF
>TRBV4-1|NA|NA|TRBJ2-5
TGCGCCAGCAGCCAAGAGTGGAAAGGGGGAGAGACCCAGTACTTC
CASSQEWKGGETQYF
>TRBV14|NA|NA|TRBJ1-4
TGTGCCAGCAGCCAAGATTGGTCAACTAATGAAAAACTGTTTTTT
CASSQDWSTNEKLFF
>TRBV4-1|NA|NA|TRBJ1-5
TGCGCCAGCAGCCCTCACGCCGTTTCGGGCAATCAGCCCCAGCATTTT
CASSPHAVSGNQPQHF
>TRBV27|few|NA|TRBJ2-5
TGTGCCAGCAGAGACACGGAGACCCAGTACTTC
CASRDTETQYF
>TRBV29-1|few|NA|TRBJ1-6
TGCAGCGCCCGGGACGGGGGTAATTCACCCCTCCACTTT
CSARDGGNSPLHF
>TRBV20-1|NA|NA|TRBJ1-2
TGCAGTGCTAGACCCGGGGCCGGCTACACCTTC
CSARPGAGYTF
>TRBV20-1|few|TRBD1|TRBJ1-2
TGCAGTGCTAGAGGACAGGGGATGGGGATTAACTATGGCTACACCTTC
CSARGQGMGINYGYTF
>TRBV11-2|NA|NA|TRBJ2-3
TGTGCCAGCAGCCGACGACAGCCGTACACAGATACGCAGTATTTT
CASSRRQPYTDTQYF
>TRBV20-1|once|NA|TRBJ1-1
TGCAGTGCCACTAGGAAGGGTGCGAACACTGAAGCTTTCTTT
CSATRKGANTEAFF
>TRBV6-5|NA|TRBD2|TRBJ2-7
TGTGCCAGCAGTTGGCGGGGGGAAACCTACGAGCAGTACTTC
CASSWRGETYEQYF
>TRBV7-8|NA|NA|TRBJ2-6
TGTGCCAGCAGCTTAGGAGAAACTGGGGCCAACGTCCTGACTTTC
CASSLGETGANVLTF
>TRBV12-3/TRBV12-4|NA|NA|TRBJ2-4
TGTGCCAGCACCCCCATCGGTAGGGTTGAGCAGTACTTC
CASTPIGRVEQYF
>TRBV29-1|NA|NA|TRBJ2-7
TGCAGCGTTGAAGGTGTCAAGGGGGGAAACGAGCAGTACTTC
CSVEGVKGGNEQYF
>TRBV6-2/TRBV6-3|few|NA|TRBJ2-3
TGTGCCAGCAGTTACAGCGGACATACGCAGTATTTT
CASSYSGHTQYF